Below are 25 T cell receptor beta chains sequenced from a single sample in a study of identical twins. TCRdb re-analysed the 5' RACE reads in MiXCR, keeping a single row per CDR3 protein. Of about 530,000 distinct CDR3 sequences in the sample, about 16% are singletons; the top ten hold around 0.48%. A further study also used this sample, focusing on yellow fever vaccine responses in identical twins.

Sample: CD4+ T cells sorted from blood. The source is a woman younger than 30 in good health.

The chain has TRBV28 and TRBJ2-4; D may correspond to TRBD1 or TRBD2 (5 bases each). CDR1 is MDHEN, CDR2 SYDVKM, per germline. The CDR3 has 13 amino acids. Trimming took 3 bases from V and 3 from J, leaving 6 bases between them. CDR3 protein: CASSLGDKNIQYF. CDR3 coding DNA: TGTGCCAGCAGTTTGGGGGACAAAAACATTCAGTACTTC.

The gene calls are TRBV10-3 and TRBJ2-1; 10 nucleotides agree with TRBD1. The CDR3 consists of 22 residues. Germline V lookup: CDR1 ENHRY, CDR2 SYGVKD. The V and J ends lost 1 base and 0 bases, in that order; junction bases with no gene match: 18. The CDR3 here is CAISEFLRTGQGNLSSYNEQFF. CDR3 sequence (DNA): TGTGCCATCAGTGAGTTTCTAAGAACGGGACAGGGGAACTTAAGCTCCTACAATGAGCAGTTCTTC.

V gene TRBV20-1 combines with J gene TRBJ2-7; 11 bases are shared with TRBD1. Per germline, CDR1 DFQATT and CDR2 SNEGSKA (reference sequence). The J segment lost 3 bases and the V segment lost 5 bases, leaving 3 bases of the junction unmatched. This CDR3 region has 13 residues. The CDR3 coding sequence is TGCAGTGCTCGTGGGACAGGGGGCTACGAGCAGTACGTC. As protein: CSARGTGGYEQYV.

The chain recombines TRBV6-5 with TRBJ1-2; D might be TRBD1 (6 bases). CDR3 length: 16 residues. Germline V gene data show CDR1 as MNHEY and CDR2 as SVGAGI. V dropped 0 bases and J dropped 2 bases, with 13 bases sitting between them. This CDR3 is CASSYSGGRGNYGYTF. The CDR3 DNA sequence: TGTGCCAGCAGTTACTCTGGGGGAAGGGGGAACTATGGCTACACCTTC.

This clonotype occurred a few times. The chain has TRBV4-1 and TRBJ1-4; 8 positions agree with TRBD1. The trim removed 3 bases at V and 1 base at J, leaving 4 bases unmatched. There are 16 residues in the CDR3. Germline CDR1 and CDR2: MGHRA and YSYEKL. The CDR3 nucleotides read TGCGCCAGCAGCCATGACAGGGGAGAAACTAATGAAAAACTGTTTTTT. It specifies CASSHDRGETNEKLFF.

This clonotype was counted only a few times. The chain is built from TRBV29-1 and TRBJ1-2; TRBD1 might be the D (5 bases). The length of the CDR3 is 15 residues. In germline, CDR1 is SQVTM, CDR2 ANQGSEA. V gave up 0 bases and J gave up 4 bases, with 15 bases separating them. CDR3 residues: CSVEEGAGLPYGYTF. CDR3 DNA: TGCAGCGTTGAAGAGGGAGCGGGACTGCCCTATGGCTACACCTTC.

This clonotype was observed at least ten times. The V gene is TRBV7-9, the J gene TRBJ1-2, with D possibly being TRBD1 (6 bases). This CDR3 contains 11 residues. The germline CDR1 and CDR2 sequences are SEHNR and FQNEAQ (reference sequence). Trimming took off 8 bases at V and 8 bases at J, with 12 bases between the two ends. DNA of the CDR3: TGTGCCAGCGTGACAGGAGGAGGCTACACCTTC. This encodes CASVTGGGYTF.

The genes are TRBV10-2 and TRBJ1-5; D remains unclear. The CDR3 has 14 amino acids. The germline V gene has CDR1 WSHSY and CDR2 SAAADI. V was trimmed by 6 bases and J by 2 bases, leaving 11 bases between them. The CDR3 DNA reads TGCGCCAGCAGCGAGGGTAGCGGCAATCAGCCCCAGCATTTT. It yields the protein CASSEGSGNQPQHF.

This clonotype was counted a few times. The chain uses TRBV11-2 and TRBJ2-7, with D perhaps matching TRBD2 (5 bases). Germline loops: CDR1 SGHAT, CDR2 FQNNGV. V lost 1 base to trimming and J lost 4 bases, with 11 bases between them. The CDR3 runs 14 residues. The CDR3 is CASSLAWTPYEQYV. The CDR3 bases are TGTGCCAGCAGCTTAGCGTGGACTCCTTACGAGCAGTACGTC.

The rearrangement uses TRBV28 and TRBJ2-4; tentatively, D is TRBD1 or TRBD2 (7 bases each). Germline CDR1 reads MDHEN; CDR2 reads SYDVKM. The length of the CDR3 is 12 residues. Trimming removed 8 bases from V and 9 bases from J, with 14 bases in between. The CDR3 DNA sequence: TGTGCCAGCGGGAGGGACAGCCGCATTCAGTACTTC. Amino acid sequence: CASGRDSRIQYF.

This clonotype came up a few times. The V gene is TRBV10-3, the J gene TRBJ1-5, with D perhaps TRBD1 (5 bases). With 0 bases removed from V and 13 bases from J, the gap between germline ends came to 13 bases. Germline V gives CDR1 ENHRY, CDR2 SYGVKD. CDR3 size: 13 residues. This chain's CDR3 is CAISESGGTTQHF. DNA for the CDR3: TGTGCCATCAGTGAGTCGGGCGGGACCACTCAGCATTTT.

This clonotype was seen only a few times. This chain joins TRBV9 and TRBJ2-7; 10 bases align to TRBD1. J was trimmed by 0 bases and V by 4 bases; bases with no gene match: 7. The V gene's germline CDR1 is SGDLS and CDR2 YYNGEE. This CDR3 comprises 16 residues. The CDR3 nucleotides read TGTGCCAGCAGCCCCGACAGGGGGCCGAGCTCCTACGAGCAGTACTTC. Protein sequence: CASSPDRGPSSYEQYF.

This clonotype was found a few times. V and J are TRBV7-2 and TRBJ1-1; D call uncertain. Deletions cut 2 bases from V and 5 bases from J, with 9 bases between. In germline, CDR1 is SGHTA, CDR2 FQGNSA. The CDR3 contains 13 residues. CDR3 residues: CASSLWERTEAFF. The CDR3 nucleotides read TGTGCCAGCAGCTTATGGGAGAGGACTGAAGCTTTCTTT.

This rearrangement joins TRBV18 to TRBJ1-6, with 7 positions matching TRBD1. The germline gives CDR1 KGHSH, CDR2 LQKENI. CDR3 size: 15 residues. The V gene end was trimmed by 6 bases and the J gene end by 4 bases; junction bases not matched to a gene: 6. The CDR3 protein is CASSETGRYNSPLHF. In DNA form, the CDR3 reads TGTGCCAGCTCCGAGACAGGGAGGTATAATTCACCCCTCCACTTT.

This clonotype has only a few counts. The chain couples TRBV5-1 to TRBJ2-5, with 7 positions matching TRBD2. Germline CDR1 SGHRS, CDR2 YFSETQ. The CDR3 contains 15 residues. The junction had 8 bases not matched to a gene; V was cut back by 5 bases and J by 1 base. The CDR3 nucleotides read TGCGCCAGCAGACTGACCGGGACTACCCAAGAGACCCAGTACTTC. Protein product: CASRLTGTTQETQYF.

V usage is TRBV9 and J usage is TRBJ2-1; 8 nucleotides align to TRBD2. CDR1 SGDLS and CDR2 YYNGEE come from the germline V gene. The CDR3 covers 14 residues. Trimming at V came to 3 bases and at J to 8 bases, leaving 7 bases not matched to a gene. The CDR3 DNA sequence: TGTGCCAGCAGCGCCTCCGGGACTAGGGATGAGCAGTTCTTC. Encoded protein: CASSASGTRDEQFF. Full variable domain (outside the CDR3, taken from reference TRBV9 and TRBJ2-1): DSGVTQTPKHLITATGQRVTLRCSPRSGDLSVYWYQQSLDQGLQFLIQYYNGEERAKGNILERFSAQQFPDLHSELNLSSLELGDSALYFCASSASGTRDEQFFGPGTRLTVL.

For the CDR3, the DNA is TGCAGTGCTAACTCGGGGGAGCCAGGATATGAGCAGTTCTTC. Translation: CSANSGEPGYEQFF. The V call is TRBV20-1, the J call TRBJ2-1, with D possibly matching TRBD2 (6 bases). The CDR3 runs 14 residues. The germline V gene has CDR1 DFQATT and CDR2 SNEGSKA (reference sequence). V lost 4 bases, J lost 8 bases, and 18 bases lay in between.

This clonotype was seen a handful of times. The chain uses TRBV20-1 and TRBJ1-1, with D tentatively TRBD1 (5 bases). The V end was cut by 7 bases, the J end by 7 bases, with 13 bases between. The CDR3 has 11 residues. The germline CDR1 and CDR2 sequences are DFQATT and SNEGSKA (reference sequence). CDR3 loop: CSVYGQNEAFF. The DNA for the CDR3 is TGCAGTGTCTACGGACAAAATGAAGCTTTCTTT.

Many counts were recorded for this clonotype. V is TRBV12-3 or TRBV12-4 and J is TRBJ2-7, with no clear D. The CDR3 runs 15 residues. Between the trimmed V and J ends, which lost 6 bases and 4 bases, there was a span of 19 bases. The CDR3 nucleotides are TGTGCCAGCAGGCCCTCCGTGGGCTCCCTTTACGAGCAGTACTTC. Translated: CASRPSVGSLYEQYF.

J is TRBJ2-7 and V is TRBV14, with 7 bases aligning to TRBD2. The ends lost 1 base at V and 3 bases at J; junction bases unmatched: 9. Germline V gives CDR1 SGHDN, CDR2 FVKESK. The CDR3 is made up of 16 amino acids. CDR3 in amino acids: CASSQARLAPVYEQYF. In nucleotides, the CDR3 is TGTGCCAGCAGCCAAGCTCGACTAGCCCCCGTCTACGAGCAGTACTTC.

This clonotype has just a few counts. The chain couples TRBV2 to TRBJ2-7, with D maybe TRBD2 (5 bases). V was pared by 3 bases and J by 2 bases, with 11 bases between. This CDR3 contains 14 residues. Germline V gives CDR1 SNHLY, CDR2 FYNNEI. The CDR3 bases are TGTGCCAGCAGTGAGCCTCTAGCCCCCTACGAGCAGTACTTC. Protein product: CASSEPLAPYEQYF.

The CDR3 DNA reads TGTGCCAGCAGCTCTGGACAGGGAGGCGCCGGGGAGCTGTTTTTT. It codes for CASSSGQGGAGELFF. This chain uses TRBV12-3 or TRBV12-4 with TRBJ2-2, with 8 bases fitting TRBD1. V lost 6 bases to trimming and J lost 6 bases; unmatched junction nucleotides: 9. CDR3 length: 15 residues.

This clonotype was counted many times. The CDR3 spells CASSPRHGNTEAFF. For the CDR3, the DNA is TGTGCCAGCAGCCCCCGGCATGGGAACACTGAAGCTTTCTTT. The rearrangement joins TRBV9 to TRBJ1-1; D not resolved. Trimming removed 4 bases from V and 1 base from J, with 11 bases in between. This CDR3 has 14 amino acids. Germline V gene data show CDR1 as SGDLS and CDR2 as YYNGEE.

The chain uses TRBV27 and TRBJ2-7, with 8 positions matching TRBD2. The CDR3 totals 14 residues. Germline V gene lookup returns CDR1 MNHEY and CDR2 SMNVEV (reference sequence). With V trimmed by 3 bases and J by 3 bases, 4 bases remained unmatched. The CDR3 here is CASSFDGRGYEQYF. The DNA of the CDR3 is TGTGCCAGCAGTTTTGACGGGAGGGGCTACGAGCAGTACTTC.

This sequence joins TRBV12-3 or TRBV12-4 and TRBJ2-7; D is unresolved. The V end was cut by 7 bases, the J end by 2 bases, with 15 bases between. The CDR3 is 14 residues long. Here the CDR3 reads CASTPSGPTYEQYF. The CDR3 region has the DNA TGTGCCAGCACCCCTTCTGGTCCGACCTACGAGCAGTACTTC.